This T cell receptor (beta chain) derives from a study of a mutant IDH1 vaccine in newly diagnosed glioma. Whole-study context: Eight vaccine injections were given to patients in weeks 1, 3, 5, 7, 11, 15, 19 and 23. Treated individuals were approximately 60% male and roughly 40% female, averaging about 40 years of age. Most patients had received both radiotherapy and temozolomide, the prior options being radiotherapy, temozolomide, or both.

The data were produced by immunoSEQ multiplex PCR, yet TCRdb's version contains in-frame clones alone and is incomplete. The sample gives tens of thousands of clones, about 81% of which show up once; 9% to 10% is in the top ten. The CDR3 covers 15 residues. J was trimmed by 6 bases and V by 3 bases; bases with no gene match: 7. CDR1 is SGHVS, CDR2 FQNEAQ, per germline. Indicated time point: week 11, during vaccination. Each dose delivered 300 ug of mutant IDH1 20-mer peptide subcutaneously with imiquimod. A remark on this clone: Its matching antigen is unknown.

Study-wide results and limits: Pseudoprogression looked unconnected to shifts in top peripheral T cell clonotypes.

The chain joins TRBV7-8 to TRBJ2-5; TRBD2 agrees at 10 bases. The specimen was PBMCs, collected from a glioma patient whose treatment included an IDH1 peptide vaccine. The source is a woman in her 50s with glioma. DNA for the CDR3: TGTGCCAGCAGCTTCGGACTAGCGGCGACGAAGACCCAGTACTTC. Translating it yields CASSFGLAATKTQYF.